What follows are 5 T cell receptor beta chains derived from one specimen sequenced in a study of blood T cell repertoires in COVID-19. Assay: immunoSEQ multiplex PCR; the TCRdb copy retains only in-frame clones and omits some. The repertoire consists of fewer than 90,000 clones, with 87% occurring once and the leading ten covering about 16%. The specimen was peripheral blood. Source of these receptors: a male donor with acute or convalescent COVID-19.

This sequence joins TRBV2 and TRBJ2-1, with D perhaps matching TRBD1 (5 bases). V lost 4 bases and J 16 bases, leaving 20 bases between the germline ends. The CDR3 is 13 residues long. Germline V gene lookup returns CDR1 SNHLY and CDR2 FYNNEI. The CDR3 nucleotides read TGTGCCAGCAGTGGGGGCGTTGTTGCTTTCAGATTCTTC. Translated, it gives CASSGGVVAFRFF. The variable domain in full, with the rest retrieved from reference TRBV2 and TRBJ2-1, is EPEVTQTPSHQVTQMGQEVILRCVPISNHLYFYWYRQILGQKVEFLVSFYNNEISEKSEIFDDQFSVERPDGSNFTLKIRSTKLEDSAMYFCASSGGVVAFRFFGPGTRLTVL.

This clone was seen just once. The chain combines TRBV19 with TRBJ2-2; 11 nucleotides align to TRBD2. With V trimmed by 2 bases and J by 1 base, 3 bases remained unmatched. CDR1 LNHDA and CDR2 SQIVND come from the germline V gene (reference sequence). This CDR3 is 17 amino acids long. CDR3 amino acids: CASSIRLAGQNTGELFF. CDR3 bases: TGTGCCAGTAGTATAAGACTAGCGGGGCAGAACACCGGGGAGCTGTTTTTT.

The chain employs TRBV3-1 (or the pseudogene TRBV3-2) and TRBJ1-1; tentative D call: TRBD1 (6 bases). Trimming left V 2 bases short and J 1 base short, with 8 bases between. Germline V gene lookup returns CDR1 LGHDT and CDR2 YNNKEL (reference sequence). CDR3 length equals 14 residues. CDR3 bases: TGTGCCAGCAGCCAACAGGGGTCGAACACTGAAGCTTTCTTT. It specifies CASSQQGSNTEAFF.

The chain employs TRBV27 and TRBJ1-2; 8 bases agree with TRBD1. With V trimmed by 7 bases and J by 8 bases, 9 bases remained unmatched. Germline values: CDR1 MNHEY, CDR2 SMNVEV (reference sequence). The CDR3 has 13 amino acids. In nucleotides, the CDR3 is TGTGCCAGCAAAACGCCCGACAGGGGCGGCTACACCTTC. Translating it yields CASKTPDRGGYTF.

J is TRBJ2-7 and V is TRBV3-1 (or the pseudogene TRBV3-2); a weak D match, TRBD1 (6 bases). Trimming took 0 bases from V and 3 from J, leaving 9 bases between them. The CDR3 spans 14 residues. Germline V lookup: CDR1 LGHDT, CDR2 YNNKEL (reference sequence). CDR3 residues: CASSQDRTVYEQYF. CDR3 DNA sequence: TGTGCCAGCAGCCAAGATAGGACAGTCTACGAGCAGTACTTC.